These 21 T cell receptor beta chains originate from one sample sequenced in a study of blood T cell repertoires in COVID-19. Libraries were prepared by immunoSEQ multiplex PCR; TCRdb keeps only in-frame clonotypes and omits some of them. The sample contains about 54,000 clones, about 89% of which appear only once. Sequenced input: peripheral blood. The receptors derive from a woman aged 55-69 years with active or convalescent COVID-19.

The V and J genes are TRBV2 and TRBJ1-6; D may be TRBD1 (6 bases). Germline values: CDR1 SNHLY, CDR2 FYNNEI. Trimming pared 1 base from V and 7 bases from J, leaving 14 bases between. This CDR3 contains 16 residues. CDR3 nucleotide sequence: TGTGCCAGCAGTGAAGAGGCTCAGGGGACCAATTCACCCCTCCACTTT. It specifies CASSEEAQGTNSPLHF.

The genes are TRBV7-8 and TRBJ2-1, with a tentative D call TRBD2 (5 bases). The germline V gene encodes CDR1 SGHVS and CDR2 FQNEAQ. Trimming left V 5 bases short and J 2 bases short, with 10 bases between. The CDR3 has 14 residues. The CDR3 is CASSTGLTYNEQFF. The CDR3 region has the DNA TGTGCCAGCAGCACCGGACTGACCTACAATGAGCAGTTCTTC.

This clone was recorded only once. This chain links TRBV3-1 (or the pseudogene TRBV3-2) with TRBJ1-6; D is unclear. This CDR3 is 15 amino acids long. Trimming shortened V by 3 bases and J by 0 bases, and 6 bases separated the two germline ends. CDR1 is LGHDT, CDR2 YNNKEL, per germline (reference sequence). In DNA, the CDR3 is TGTGCCAGCAGCCATAATAGCTCCTATAATTCACCCCTCCACTTT. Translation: CASSHNSSYNSPLHF.

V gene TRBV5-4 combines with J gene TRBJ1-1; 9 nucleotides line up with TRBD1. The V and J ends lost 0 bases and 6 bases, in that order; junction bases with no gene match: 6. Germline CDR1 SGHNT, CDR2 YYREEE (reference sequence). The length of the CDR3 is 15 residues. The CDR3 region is CASSLDGTGYPEAFF. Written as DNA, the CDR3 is TGTGCCAGCAGCTTGGATGGGACAGGGTATCCTGAAGCTTTCTTT.

The CDR3 region is CASRRLAGSYEQYF. CDR3 bases: TGTGCCAGCAGACGACTAGCGGGGAGCTACGAGCAGTACTTC. J is TRBJ2-7 and V is TRBV2; 11 positions match TRBD2. Trimming took 6 bases from V and 3 from J; bases not matched to a gene: 4. The CDR3 is made up of 14 amino acids. CDR1 and CDR2 from the germline V gene are SNHLY and FYNNEI.

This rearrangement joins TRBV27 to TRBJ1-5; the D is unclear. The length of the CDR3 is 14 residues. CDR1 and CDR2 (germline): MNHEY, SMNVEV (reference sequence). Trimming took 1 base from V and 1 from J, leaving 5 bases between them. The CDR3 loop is CASSLLGSNQPQHF. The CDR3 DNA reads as TGTGCCAGCAGTTTATTGGGCAGCAATCAGCCCCAGCATTTT.

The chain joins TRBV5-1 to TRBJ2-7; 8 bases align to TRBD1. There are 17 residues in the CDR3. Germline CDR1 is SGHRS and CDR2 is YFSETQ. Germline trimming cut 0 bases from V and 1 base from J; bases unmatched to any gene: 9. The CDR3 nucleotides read TGCGCCAGCAGCTTGGCCTGGACAGGGTACACATCCTACGAGCAGTACTTC. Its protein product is CASSLAWTGYTSYEQYF.

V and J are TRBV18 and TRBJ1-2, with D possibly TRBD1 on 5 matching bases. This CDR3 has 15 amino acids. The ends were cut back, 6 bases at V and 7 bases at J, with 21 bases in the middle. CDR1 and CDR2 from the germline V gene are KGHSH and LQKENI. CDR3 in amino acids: CASSAHGRGESGYTF. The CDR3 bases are TGTGCCAGCTCTGCCCATGGGCGGGGGGAAAGTGGCTACACCTTC.

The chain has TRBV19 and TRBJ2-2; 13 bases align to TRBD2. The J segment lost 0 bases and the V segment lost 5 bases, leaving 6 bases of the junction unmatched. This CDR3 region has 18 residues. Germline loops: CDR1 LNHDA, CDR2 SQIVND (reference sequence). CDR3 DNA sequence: TGTGCCAGTAGTCCCCGACTAGCGGGGGGTTCGAACACCGGGGAGCTGTTTTTT. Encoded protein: CASSPRLAGGSNTGELFF.

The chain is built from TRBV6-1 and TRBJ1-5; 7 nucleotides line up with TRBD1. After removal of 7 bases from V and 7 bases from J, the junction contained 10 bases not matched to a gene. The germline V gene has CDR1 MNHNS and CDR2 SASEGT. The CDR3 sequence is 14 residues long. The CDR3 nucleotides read TGTGCCAGCACCCGACAGGGAGACGTCCAGCCCCAGCATTTT. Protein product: CASTRQGDVQPQHF.

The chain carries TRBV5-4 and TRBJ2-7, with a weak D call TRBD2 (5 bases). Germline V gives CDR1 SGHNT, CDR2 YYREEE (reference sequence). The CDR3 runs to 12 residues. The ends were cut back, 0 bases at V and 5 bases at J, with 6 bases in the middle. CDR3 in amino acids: CASSLGEHEQYF. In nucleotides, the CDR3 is TGTGCCAGCAGCTTGGGGGAGCACGAGCAGTACTTC.

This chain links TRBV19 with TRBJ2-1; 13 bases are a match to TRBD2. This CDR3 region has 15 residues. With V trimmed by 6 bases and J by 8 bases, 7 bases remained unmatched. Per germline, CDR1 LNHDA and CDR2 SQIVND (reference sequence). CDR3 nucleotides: TGTGCCAGTAGCAGGACTAGCGGGAGTAGCGATGAGCAGTTCTTC. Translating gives CASSRTSGSSDEQFF.

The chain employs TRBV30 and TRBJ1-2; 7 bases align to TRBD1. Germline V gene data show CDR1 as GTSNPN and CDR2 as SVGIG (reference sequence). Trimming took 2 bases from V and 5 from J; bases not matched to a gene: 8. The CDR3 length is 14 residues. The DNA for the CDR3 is TGTGCCTGGAGTCCTAACCGGGACAGATATGGCTACACCTTC. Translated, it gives CAWSPNRDRYGYTF.

The CDR3: CASSRLRDTQYF. The CDR3 nucleotides read TGTGCCAGCAGCCGACTTCGGGATACGCAGTATTTT. V usage is TRBV7-2 and J usage is TRBJ2-3; D is undetermined. V was clipped by 5 bases and J by 6 bases, with 9 bases between them. Germline V gene sequence: CDR1 SGHTA, CDR2 FQGNSA. This CDR3 is built from 12 residues. The full variable domain, completed using reference TRBV7-2 and TRBJ2-3, is GAGVSQSPSNKVTEKGKDVELRCDPISGHTALYWYRQSLGQGLEFLIYFQGNSAPDKSGLPSDRFSAERTGGSVSTLTIQRTQQEDSAVYLCASSRLRDTQYFGPGTRLTVL.

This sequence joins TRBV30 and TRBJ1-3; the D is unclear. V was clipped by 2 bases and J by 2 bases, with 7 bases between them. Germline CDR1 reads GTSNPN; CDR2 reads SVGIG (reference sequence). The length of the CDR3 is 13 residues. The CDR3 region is CAWSYGAGNTIYF. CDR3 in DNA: TGTGCCTGGAGTTATGGAGCTGGAAACACCATATATTTT.

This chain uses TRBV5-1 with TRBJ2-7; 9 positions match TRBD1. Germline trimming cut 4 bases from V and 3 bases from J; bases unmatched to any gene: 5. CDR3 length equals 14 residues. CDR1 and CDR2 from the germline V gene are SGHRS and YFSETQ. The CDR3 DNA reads TGCGCCAGCAGCCCACCGGGACAGGGCTACGAGCAGTACTTC. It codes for CASSPPGQGYEQYF.

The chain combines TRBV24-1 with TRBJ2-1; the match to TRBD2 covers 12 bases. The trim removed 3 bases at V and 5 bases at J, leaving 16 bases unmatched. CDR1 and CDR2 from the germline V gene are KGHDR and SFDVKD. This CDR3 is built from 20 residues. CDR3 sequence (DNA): TGTGCCACCAGTGATCTCCCATCCGCTAGCGGGAGGGGCTTCAACAATGAGCAGTTCTTC. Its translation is CATSDLPSASGRGFNNEQFF.

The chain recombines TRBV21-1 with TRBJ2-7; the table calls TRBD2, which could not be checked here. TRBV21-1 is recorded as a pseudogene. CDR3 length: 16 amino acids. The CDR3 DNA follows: TGTGCCAGCAGCAAAGATGAGTCGGGGGGTTCCTACGAGCAGTACTTC. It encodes CASSKDESGGSYEQYF.

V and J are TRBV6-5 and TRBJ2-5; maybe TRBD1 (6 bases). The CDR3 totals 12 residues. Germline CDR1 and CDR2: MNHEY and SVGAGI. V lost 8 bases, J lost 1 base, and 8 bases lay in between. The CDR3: CASETGQETQYF. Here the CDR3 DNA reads TGTGCCAGCGAGACAGGCCAAGAGACCCAGTACTTC.

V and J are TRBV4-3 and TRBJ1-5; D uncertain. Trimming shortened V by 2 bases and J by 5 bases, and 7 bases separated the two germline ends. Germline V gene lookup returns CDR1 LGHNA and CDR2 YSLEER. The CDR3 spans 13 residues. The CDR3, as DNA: TGCGCCAGCAGCCAAACTCGGGATCAGCCCCAGCATTTT. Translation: CASSQTRDQPQHF.

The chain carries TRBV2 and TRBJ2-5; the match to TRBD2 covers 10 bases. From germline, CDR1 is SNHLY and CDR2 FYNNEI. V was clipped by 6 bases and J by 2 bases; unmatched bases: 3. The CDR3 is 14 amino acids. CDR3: CASSLLAGQETQYF. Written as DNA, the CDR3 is TGTGCCAGCAGCTTACTAGCGGGACAAGAGACCCAGTACTTC.